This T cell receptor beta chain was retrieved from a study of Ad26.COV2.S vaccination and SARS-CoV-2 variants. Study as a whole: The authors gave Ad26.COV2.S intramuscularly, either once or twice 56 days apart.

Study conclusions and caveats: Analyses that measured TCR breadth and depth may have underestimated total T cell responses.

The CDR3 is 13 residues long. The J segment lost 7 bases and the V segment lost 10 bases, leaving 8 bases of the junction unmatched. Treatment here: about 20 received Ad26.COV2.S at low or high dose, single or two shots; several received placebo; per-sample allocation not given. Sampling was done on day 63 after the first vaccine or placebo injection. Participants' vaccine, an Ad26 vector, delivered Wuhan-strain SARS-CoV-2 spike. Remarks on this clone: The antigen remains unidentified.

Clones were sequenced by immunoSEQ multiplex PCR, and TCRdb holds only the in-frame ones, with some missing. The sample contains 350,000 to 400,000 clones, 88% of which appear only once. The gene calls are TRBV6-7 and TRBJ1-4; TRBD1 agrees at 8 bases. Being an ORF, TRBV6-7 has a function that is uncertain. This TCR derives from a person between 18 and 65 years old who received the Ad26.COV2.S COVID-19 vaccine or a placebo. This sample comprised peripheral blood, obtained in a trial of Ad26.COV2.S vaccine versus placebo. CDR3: CATPDREVEKLFF. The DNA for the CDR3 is TGTGCCACACCGGACAGGGAAGTTGAAAAACTGTTTTTT.